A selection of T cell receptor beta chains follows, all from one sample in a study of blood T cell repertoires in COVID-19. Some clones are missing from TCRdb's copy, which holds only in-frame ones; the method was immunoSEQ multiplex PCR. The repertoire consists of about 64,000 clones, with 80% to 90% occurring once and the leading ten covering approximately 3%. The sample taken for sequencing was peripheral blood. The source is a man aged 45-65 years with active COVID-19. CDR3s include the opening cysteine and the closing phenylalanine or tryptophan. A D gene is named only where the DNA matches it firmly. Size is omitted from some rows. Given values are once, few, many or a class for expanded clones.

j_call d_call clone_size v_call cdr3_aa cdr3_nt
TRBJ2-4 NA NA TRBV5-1 CASSLKGYAKNIQYF TGCGCCAGCAGCTTGAAGGGGTACGCCAAAAACATTCAGTACTTC
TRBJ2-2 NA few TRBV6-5 CASSYQGGTGELFF TGTGCCAGCAGTTACCAGGGGGGTACCGGGGAGCTGTTTTTT
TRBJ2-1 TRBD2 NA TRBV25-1 CASSPGTSGNDNEQFF TGTGCCAGCAGTCCCGGGACTAGCGGGAATGACAATGAGCAGTTCTTC
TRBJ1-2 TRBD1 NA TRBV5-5 CASSFPGTGEGYTF TGTGCCAGCAGCTTTCCCGGGACAGGAGAAGGCTACACCTTC
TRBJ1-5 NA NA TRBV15 CATSPSGFRGSNQPQHF TGTGCCACCAGCCCATCGGGGTTCAGGGGTAGCAATCAGCCCCAGCATTTT
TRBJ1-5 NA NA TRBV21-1 CASSKSLGQGESVDQPQHF TGTGCCAGCAGCAAATCCCTCGGACAGGGGGAGTCGGTTGATCAGCCCCAGCATTTT
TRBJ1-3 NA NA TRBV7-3 CASSLASGNTIYF TGTGCCAGCAGCTTAGCTAGTGGAAACACCATATATTTT
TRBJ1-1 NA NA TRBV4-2 CASSPASLRGTEAFF TGTGCCAGCAGCCCCGCCTCACTGCGGGGCACTGAAGCTTTCTTT
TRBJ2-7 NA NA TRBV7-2 CASSRDSISYEQYF TGTGCCAGCAGCCGGGACTCGATCTCCTACGAGCAGTACTTC
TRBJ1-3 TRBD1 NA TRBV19 CASSRAGGENTIYF TGTGCCAGTAGTAGGGCAGGGGGCGAAAACACCATATATTTT
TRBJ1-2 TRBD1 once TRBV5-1 CASSISQGARGGYTF TGCGCCAGCAGCATCTCACAGGGGGCGCGGGGTGGCTACACCTTC
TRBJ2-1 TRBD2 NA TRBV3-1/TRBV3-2 CASSQVAGLYNEQFF TGTGCCAGCAGCCAAGTAGCGGGCCTCTACAATGAGCAGTTCTTC
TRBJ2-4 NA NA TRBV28 CASSSLRYRELAKNIQYF TGTGCCAGCAGTTCCCTAAGGTACAGGGAGCTAGCCAAAAACATTCAGTACTTC
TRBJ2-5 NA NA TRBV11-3 CASSLGAGRETQYF TGTGCCAGCAGCTTAGGGGCGGGAAGGGAGACCCAGTACTTC
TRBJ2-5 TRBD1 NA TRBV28 CASSSYLIPGQGGETQYF TGTGCCAGCAGTTCCTACCTGATTCCGGGACAGGGGGGAGAGACCCAGTACTTC
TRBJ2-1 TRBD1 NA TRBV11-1 CASSTFRDRDDEQFF TGTGCCAGCAGCACATTCCGGGACAGGGACGATGAGCAGTTCTTC
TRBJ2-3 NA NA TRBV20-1 CSAGSWDTQYF TGCAGTGCTGGGAGCTGGGATACGCAGTATTTT
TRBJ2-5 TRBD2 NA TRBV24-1 CATSDSGLAGSQETQYF TGTGCCACCAGTGATTCGGGACTAGCGGGGAGCCAAGAGACCCAGTACTTC
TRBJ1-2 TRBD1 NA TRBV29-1 CSVEVGQGVTGYTF TGCAGCGTTGAAGTGGGACAGGGGGTTACTGGCTACACCTTC
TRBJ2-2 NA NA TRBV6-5 CASNRFPSTGELFF TGTGCCAGCAACAGGTTTCCCAGCACCGGGGAGCTGTTTTTT
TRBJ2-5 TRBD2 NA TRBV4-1 CASSQARTSGTQYF TGCGCCAGCAGCCAAGCTAGGACTAGCGGGACCCAGTACTTC
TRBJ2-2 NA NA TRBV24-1 CATKDSLDTRELFF TGTGCCACCAAGGACAGCCTCGACACCCGGGAGCTGTTTTTT
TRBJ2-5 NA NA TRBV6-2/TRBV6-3 CASSYSGGAIQETQYF TGTGCCAGCAGTTACTCGGGGGGAGCGATACAAGAGACCCAGTACTTC
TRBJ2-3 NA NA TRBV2 CASSEWRGRGDTQYF TGTGCCAGCAGTGAATGGCGGGGACGGGGAGATACGCAGTATTTT
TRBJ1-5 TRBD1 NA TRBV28 CASSPLGTGYSNQPQHF TGTGCCAGCAGCCCCTTAGGGACAGGGTATAGCAATCAGCCCCAGCATTTT
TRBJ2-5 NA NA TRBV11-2 CASSFAGIQETQYF TGTGCCAGCAGCTTTGCAGGGATCCAAGAGACCCAGTACTTC
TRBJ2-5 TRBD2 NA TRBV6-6 CASKIPTSGGQETQYF TGTGCCAGCAAAATCCCGACTAGCGGGGGGCAAGAGACCCAGTACTTC
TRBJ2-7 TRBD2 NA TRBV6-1 CASSERVGEGTYEQYF TGTGCCAGCAGTGAACGAGTGGGGGAGGGGACCTACGAGCAGTACTTC
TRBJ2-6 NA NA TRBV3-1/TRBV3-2 CASSQASGDKGLTF TGTGCCAGCAGCCAAGCATCAGGGGATAAAGGCCTGACTTTC
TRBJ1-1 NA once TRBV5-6 CASSLRQVAPEAFF TGTGCCAGCAGCTTGCGACAAGTCGCCCCTGAAGCTTTCTTT
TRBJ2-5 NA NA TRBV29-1 CSVRQSVQETQYF TGCAGCGTTAGACAGAGCGTCCAAGAGACCCAGTACTTC
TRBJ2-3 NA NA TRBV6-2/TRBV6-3 CASSQPSAWTQYF TGTGCCAGCAGTCAACCTAGCGCGTGGACGCAGTATTTT
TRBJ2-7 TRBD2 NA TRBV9 CASSEGLADSYEQYF TGTGCCAGCAGCGAGGGACTAGCGGACTCCTACGAGCAGTACTTC
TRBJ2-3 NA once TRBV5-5 CASSLVLGQSDTQYF TGTGCCAGCAGCTTGGTCCTAGGCCAATCAGATACGCAGTATTTT
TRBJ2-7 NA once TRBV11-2 CASSFRDLDYEQYF TGTGCCAGCAGCTTCCGGGATTTAGACTACGAGCAGTACTTC
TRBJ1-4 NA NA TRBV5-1 CASSLTGLAEKLFF TGCGCCAGCAGCTTAACAGGGTTAGCGGAAAAACTGTTTTTT
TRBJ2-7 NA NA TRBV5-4 CASSLGPRQYF TGTGCCAGCAGCTTGGGTCCCAGGCAGTACTTC
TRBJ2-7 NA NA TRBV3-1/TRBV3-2 CASSQGGGTWEQYF TGTGCCAGCAGCCAAGGCGGGGGCACATGGGAGCAGTACTTC
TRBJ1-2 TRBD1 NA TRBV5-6 CASSKDRGYGYTF TGTGCCAGCAGCAAGGACAGGGGCTATGGCTACACCTTC
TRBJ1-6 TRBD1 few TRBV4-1 CASSPGGWNSPLHF TGCGCCAGCAGCCCAGGGGGGTGGAATTCACCCCTCCACTTT
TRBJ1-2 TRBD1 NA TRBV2 CASSQRQGANYGYTF TGTGCCAGCAGTCAGAGACAGGGCGCTAACTATGGCTACACCTTC
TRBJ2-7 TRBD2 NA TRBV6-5 CASKAGVSYEQYF TGTGCCAGCAAAGCGGGGGTTTCCTACGAGCAGTACTTC
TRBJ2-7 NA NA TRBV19 CASDPTGSDTSEQYF TGTGCCAGTGACCCGACAGGATCGGACACCTCCGAGCAGTACTTC
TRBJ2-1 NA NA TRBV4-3 CASSQGSAGGTRRNEQFF TGCGCCAGCAGCCAAGGATCCGCGGGCGGGACTCGCAGAAATGAGCAGTTCTTC
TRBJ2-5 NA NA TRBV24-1 CATSPEGGETQYF TGTGCCACCTCCCCCGAGGGCGGAGAGACCCAGTACTTC
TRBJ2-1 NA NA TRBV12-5 CASGLWVGGSSYNEQFF TGTGCTAGTGGTTTGTGGGTCGGGGGAAGCTCCTACAATGAGCAGTTCTTC
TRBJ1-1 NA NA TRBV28 CASSPTAFPEAFF TGTGCCAGCAGTCCGACAGCGTTCCCTGAAGCTTTCTTT
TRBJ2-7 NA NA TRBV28 CASSSDRPIDEQYF TGTGCCAGCAGTTCCGACAGGCCAATTGACGAGCAGTACTTC
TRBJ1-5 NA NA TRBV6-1 CASSERGARNQPQHF TGTGCCAGCAGTGAACGGGGGGCGCGGAATCAGCCCCAGCATTTT